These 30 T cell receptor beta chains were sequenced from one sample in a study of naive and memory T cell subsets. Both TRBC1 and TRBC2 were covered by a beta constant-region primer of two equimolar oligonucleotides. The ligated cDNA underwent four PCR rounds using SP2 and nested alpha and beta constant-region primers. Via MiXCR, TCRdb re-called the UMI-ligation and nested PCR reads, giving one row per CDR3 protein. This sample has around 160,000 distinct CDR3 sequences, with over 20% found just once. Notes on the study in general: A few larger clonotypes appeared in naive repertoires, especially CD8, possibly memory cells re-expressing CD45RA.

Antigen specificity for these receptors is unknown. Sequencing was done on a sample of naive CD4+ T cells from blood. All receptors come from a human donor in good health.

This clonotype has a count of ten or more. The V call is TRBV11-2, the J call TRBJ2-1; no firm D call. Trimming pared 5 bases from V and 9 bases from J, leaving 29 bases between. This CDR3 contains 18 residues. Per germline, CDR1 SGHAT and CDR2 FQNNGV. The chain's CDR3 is CASSRLGRNTQVMSEQFF. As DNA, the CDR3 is TGTGCCAGCAGCAGACTCGGACGCAACACCCAAGTAATGAGTGAGCAGTTCTTC.

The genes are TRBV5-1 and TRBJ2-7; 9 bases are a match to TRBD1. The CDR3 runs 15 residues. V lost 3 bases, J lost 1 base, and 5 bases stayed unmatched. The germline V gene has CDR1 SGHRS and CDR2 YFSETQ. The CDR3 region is CASSYKTGGSYEQYF. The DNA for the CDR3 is TGCGCCAGCAGCTATAAGACAGGGGGATCCTACGAGCAGTACTTC.

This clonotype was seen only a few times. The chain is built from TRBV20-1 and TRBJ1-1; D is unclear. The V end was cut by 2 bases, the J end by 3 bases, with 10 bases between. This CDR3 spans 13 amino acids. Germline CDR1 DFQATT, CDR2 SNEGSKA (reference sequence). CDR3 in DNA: TGCAGTGCTAGATATTTCGGCTACACTGAAGCTTTCTTT. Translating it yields CSARYFGYTEAFF.

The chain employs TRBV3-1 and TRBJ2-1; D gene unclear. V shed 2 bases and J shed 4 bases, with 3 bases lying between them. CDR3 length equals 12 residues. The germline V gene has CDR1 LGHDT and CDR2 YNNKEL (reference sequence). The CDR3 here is CASSQMYNEQFF. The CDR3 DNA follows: TGTGCCAGCAGCCAAATGTACAATGAGCAGTTCTTC.

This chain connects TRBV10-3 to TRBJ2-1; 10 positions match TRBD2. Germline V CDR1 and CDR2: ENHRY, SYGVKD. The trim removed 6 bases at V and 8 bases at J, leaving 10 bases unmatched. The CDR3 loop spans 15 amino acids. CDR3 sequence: CAISKLAGKRDEQFF. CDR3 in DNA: TGTGCCATCAGCAAACTAGCGGGGAAACGGGATGAGCAGTTCTTC.

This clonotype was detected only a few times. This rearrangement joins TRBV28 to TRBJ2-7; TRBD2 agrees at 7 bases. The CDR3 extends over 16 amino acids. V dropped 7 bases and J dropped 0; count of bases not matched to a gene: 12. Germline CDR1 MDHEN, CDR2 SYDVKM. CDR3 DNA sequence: TGTGCCAGCACCACCCCGGGGGGAGGGAGCTCCTACGAGCAGTACTTC. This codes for CASTTPGGGSSYEQYF.

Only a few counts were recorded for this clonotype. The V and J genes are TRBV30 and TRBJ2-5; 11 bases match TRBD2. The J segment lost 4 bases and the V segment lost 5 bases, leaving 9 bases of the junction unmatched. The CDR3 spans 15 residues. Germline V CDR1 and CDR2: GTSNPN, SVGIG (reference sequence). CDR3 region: CAWDHTGTSGETQYF. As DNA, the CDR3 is TGTGCCTGGGACCATACCGGGACTAGCGGAGAGACCCAGTACTTC.

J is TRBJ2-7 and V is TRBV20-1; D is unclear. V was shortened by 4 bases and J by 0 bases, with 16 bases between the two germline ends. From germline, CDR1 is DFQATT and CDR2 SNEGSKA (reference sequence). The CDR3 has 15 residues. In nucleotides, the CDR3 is TGCAGTGCTACGTTGGATGACCCGAGCTCCTACGAGCAGTACTTC. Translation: CSATLDDPSSYEQYF.

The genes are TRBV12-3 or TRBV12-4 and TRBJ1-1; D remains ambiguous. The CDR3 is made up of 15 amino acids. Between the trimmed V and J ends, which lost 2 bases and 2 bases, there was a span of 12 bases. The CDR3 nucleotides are TGTGCCAGCAGTTTATTGGCACAGAGTAACACTGAAGCTTTCTTT. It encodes CASSLLAQSNTEAFF.

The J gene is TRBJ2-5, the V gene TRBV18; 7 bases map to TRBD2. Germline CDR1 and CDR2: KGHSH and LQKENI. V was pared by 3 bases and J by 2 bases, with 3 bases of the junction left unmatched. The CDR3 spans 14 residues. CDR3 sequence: CASSPWGGQETQYF. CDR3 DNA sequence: TGTGCCAGCTCACCTTGGGGGGGTCAAGAGACCCAGTACTTC.

Here the CDR3 reads CASRVGQGVGETQYF. CDR3 sequence (DNA): TGTGCCAGCAGGGTGGGACAGGGGGTCGGAGAGACCCAGTACTTC. The chain couples TRBV6-6 to TRBJ2-5, with 11 bases matching TRBD1. Germline V gives CDR1 MNHNY, CDR2 SVGAGI (reference sequence). This CDR3 comprises 15 residues. Unmatched junction bases numbered 7, after V lost 6 bases and J lost 4 bases.

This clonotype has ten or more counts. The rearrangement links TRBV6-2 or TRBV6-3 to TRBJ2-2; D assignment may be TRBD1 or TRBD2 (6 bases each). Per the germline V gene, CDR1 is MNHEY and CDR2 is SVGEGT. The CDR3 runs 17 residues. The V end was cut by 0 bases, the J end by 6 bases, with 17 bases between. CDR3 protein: CASSYSKGGAGSGELFF. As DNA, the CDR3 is TGTGCCAGCAGTTACTCTAAGGGGGGCGCTGGTTCCGGGGAGCTGTTTTTT.

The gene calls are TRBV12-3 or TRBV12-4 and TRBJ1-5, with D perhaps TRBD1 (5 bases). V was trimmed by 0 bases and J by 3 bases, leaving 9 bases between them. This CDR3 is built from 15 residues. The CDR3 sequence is CASSLASGDNQPQHF. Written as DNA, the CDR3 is TGTGCCAGCAGTTTAGCCTCGGGGGACAATCAGCCCCAGCATTTT.

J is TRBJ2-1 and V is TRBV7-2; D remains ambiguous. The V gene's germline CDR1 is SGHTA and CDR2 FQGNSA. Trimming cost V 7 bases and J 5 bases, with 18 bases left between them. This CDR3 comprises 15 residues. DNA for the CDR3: TGTGCCAGCACCTCCCCCCGGCGCAGTAACAATGAGCAGTTCTTC. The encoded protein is CASTSPRRSNNEQFF. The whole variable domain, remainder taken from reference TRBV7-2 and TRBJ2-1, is GAGVSQSPSNKVTEKGKDVELRCDPISGHTALYWYRQSLGQGLEFLIYFQGNSAPDKSGLPSDRFSAERTGGSVSTLTIQRTQQEDSAVYLCASTSPRRSNNEQFFGPGTRLTVL.

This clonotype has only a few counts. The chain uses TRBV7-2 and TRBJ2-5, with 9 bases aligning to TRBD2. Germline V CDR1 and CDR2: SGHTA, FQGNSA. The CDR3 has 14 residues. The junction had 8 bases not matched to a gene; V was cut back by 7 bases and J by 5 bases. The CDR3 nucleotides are TGTGCCAGCACATATAGCGGGAGAGAGGAGACCCAGTACTTC. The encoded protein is CASTYSGREETQYF. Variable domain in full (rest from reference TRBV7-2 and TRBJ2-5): GAGVSQSPSNKVTEKGKDVELRCDPISGHTALYWYRQSLGQGLEFLIYFQGNSAPDKSGLPSDRFSAERTGGSVSTLTIQRTQQEDSAVYLCASTYSGREETQYFGPGTRLLVL.

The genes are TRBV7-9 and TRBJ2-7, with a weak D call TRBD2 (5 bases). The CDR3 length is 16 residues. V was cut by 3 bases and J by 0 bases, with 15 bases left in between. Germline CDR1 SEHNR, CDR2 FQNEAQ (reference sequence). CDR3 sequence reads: CASSFVPRVGSYEQYF. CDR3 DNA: TGTGCCAGCAGCTTCGTGCCGAGGGTAGGCTCCTACGAGCAGTACTTC.

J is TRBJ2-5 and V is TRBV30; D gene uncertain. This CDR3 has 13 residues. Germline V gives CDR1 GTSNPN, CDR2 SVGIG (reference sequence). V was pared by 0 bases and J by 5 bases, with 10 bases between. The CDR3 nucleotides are TGTGCCTGGAGTGTACAAGAGTATGAGACCCAGTACTTC. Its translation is CAWSVQEYETQYF. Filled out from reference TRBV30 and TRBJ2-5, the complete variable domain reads SQTIHQWPATLVQPVGSPLSLECTVEGTSNPNLYWYRQAAGRGLQLLFYSVGIGQISSEVPQNLSASRPQDRQFILSSKKLLLSDSGFYLCAWSVQEYETQYFGPGTRLLVL.

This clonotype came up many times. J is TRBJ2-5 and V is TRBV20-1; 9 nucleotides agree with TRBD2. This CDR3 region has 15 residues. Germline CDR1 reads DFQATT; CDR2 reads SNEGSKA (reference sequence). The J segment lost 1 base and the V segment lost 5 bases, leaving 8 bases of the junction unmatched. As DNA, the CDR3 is TGCAGTGCTGCCGAACTTAGCGGGAGCCAAGAGACCCAGTACTTC. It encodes CSAAELSGSQETQYF.

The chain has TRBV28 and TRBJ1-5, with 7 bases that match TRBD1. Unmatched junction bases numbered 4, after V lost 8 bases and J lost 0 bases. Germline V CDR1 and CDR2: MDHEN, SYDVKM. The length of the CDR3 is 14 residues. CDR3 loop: CASGRDSSNQPQHF. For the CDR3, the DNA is TGTGCCAGCGGAAGGGACAGTAGCAATCAGCCCCAGCATTTT.

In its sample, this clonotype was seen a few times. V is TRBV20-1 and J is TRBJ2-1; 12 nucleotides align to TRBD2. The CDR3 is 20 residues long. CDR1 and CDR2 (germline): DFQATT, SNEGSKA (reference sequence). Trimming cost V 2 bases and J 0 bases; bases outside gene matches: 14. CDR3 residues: CSARPTPLAGGKSSYNEQFF. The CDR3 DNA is TGCAGTGCTAGACCGACCCCCCTAGCGGGAGGGAAGAGCTCCTACAATGAGCAGTTCTTC.

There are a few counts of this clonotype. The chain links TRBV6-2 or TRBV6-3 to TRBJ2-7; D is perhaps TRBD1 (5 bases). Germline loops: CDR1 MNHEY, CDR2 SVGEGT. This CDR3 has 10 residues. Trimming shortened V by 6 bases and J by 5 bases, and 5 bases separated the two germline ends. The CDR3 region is CASRDNEQYF. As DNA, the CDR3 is TGTGCCAGCAGGGACAACGAGCAGTACTTC.

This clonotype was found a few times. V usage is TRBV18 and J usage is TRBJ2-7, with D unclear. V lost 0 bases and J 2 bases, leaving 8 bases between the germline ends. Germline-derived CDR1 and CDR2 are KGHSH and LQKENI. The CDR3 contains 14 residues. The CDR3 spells CASSPPLATYEQYF. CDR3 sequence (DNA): TGTGCCAGCTCACCACCACTGGCTACCTACGAGCAGTACTTC. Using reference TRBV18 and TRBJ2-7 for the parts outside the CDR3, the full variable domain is NAGVMQNPRHLVRRRGQEARLRCSPMKGHSHVYWYRQLPEEGLKFMVYLQKENIIDESGMPKERFSAEFPKEGPSILRIQQVVRGDSAAYFCASSPPLATYEQYFGPGTRLTVT.

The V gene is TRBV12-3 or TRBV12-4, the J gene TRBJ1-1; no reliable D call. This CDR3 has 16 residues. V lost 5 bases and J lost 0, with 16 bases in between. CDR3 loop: CASSPRTGGMNTEAFF. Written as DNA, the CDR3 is TGTGCCAGCAGTCCGAGGACGGGCGGTATGAACACTGAAGCTTTCTTT.

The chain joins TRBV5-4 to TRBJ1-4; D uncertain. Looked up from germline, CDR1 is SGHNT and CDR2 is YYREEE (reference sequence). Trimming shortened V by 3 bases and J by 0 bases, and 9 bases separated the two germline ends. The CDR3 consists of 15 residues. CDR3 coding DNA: TGTGCCAGCAGCTCGTCGATTGCAACTAATGAAAAACTGTTTTTT. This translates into CASSSSIATNEKLFF.

DNA for the CDR3: TGCAGTGCTAGACCCCGAAACACTGAAGCTTTCTTT. As protein: CSARPRNTEAFF. V usage is TRBV20-1 and J usage is TRBJ1-1; the D is unclear. The CDR3 totals 12 residues. Germline lookup yields CDR1 DFQATT and CDR2 SNEGSKA (reference sequence). Trimming pared 2 bases from V and 2 bases from J, leaving 6 bases between.

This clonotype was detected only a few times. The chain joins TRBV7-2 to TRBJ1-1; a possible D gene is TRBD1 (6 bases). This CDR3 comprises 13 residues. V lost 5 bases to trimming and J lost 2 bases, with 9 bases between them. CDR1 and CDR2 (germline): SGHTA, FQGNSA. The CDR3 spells CASSQGGNTEAFF. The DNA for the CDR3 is TGTGCCAGCAGCCAAGGGGGAAACACTGAAGCTTTCTTT.

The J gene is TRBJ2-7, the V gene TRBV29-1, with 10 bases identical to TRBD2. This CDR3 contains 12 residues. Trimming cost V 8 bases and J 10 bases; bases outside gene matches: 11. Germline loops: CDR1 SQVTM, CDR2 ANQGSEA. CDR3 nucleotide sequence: TGCAGCTACCGGGGTAGCGGGAGGCTCCAGTACTTC. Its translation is CSYRGSGRLQYF.

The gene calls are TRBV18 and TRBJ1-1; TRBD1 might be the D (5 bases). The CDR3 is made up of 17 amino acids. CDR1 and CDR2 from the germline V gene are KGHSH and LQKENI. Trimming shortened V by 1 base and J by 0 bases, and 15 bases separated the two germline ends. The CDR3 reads CASSPQTGSRLNTEAFF. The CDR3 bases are TGTGCCAGCTCACCACAAACAGGTTCGCGCCTGAACACTGAAGCTTTCTTT.

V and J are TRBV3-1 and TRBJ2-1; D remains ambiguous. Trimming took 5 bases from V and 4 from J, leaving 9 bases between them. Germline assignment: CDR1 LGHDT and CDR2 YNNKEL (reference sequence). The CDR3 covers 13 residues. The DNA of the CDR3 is TGTGCCAGCAGCGACGCAGGATACAATGAGCAGTTCTTC. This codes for CASSDAGYNEQFF.

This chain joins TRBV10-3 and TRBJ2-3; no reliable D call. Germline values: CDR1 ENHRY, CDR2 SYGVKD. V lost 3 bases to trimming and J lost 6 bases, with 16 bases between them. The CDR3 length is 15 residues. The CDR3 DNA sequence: TGTGCCATCAGTGAAATCTCGGACCTCACCGATACGCAGTATTTT. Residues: CAISEISDLTDTQYF.